This T cell receptor beta chain appears in the sequencing data of a study of technical replicates of blood from several donors (TCRdb year 2017). Library construction relied on the immunoSEQ multiplex PCR assay. TCRdb limited this immuneACCESS table to in-frame rearrangements with V and J called. A share of clones is missing; checked studies link under half to unresolved V genes, and the rest is unexplained. This sample has around 13,000 clones in its table, and about four fifths of those were observed once. In total, the top ten clones hold 10% to 15% of the sample. The CDR1 and CDR2 encoded by the germline V gene are SGHVS and FNYEAQ. CDR3 length: 13 amino acids, cysteine to phenylalanine. Just CDR3 DNA is preserved here, 39 bases in frame from base 1. V and J are truncated by 8 bases and 7 bases respectively, leaving an intervening sequence of 14 bases. A note on this clone: Its antigen target is currently unknown. Base qualities are not provided; no much larger clone lies one nucleotide away.

The chain was built from TRBV7-6 and TRBJ2-2, with TRBD1 tentatively as D gene (5 bases match). The sequence was collected from a human donor in good health. Source material: PBMCs. CDR3 region: CASLKGNGGELFF. The sequence in DNA is TGTGCCAGCTTGAAGGGGAACGGCGGGGAGCTGTTTTTT.